This T cell receptor beta chain was observed in a study of shared clonotypes between healthy human individuals. Background on the study: Researchers assigned three CD4 naive, three CD4 memory, two CD8 naive and one CD8 memory plate to each donor.

Germline CDR1 is ENHRY and CDR2 is SYGVKD. Trimming stripped 3 bases from V and 4 bases from J, with 4 bases between. CDR3 length equals 12 residues. Profiled with immunoSEQ multiplex PCR; TCRdb holds only in-frame clones, not every one. Altogether 950,000 to 1,100,000 clones are present, more than 75% being singletons, with the ten largest covering 0.55% to 0.7%. Splitting of CD4+ cells produced CD45RA+ naive and CD45RA-negative memory subsets. About this clone itself: Its target is not known.

Findings and caveats of the study: Clonotypes that were shared across a handful of donors made up approximately 5% of naive CD4 clonotypes. Although depth was large, rarefaction showed that sequencing of the sorted subsets was incomplete.

The sequencing input was memory CD4+ T cells from PBMCs. Subset defined: CD45RA-negative fraction. The receptor's source is a man younger than 35 in good health. Some clones in this sample may be carry-over from other donors' samples. The V gene is TRBV10-3, the J gene TRBJ1-5; no clear D gene. The CDR3 bases are TGTGCCATCAGTGATAAGAATCAGCCCCAGCATTTT. Translating gives CAISDKNQPQHF.